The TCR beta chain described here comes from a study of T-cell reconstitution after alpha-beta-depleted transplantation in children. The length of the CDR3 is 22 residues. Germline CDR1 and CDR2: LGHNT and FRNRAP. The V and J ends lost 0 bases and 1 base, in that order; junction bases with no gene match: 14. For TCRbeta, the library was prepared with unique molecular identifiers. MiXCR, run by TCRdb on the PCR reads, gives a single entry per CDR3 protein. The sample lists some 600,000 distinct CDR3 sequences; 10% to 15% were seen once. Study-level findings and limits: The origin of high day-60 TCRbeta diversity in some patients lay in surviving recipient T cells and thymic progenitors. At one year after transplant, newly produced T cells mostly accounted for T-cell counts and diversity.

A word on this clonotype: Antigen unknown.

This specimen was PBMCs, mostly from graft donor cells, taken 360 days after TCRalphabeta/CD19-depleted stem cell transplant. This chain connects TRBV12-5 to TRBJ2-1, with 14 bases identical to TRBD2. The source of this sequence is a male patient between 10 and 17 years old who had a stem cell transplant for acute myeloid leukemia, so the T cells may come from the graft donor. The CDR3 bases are TGTGCTAGTGGTTTGGTACTCGGGACTAGCGGGAGCTTCCGTGGGTCCTACAATGAGCAGTTCTTC. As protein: CASGLVLGTSGSFRGSYNEQFF.